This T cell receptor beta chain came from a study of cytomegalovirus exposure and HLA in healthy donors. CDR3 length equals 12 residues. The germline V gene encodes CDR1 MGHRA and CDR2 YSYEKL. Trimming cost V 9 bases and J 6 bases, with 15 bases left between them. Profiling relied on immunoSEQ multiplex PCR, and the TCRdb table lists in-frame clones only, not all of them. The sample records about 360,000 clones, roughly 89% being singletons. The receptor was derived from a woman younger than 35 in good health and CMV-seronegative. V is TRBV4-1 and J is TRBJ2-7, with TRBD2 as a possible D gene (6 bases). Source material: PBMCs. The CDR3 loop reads CASRRVAGEQYF. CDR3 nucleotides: TGCGCCAGTAGGAGGGTAGCTGGCGAGCAGTACTTC.